A selection of T cell receptor beta chains follows, all from one sample in a study of early stage breast cancer tumors. Clones were read by immunoSEQ multiplex PCR, and TCRdb kept only the in-frame ones, dropping some. The sample has tens of thousands of clones, over 80% seen once. Source material: blood. Receptor source: a person aged 65 to 85 with breast cancer. Each CDR3 is given without its conserved first and last residue.

j_gene | v_gene | len | CDR3aa
TRBJ1-2 | TRBV15 | 13 | ATSNPEQGVYGYT
TRBJ2-2 | TRBV10-3 | 13 | AISRRGRDTGELF
TRBJ2-3 | TRBV5-1 | 16 | ASSFTGDSLSGTDTQY
TRBJ2-3 | TRBV7-9 | 12 | ASSFFGGADTQY
TRBJ2-1 | TRBV7-9 | 16 | ASSSHMTSGGTYNEQF
TRBJ2-1 | TRBV5-1 | 14 | ASRTGTSGTYNEQF
TRBJ1-2 | TRBV25-1 | 12 | ASSEPGTNYGYT
TRBJ2-5 | TRBV30 | 14 | AWSRSPGQLQETQY
TRBJ1-2 | TRBV19 | 13 | ASSIGQLFNYGYT
TRBJ1-2 | TRBV11-2 | 16 | ASSSYDPGQGEGYGYT
TRBJ1-3 | TRBV4-2 | 13 | ASSQDGATGNTIY
TRBJ2-5 | TRBV5-6 | 15 | ASSLGASGSLIETQY
TRBJ2-6 | TRBV5-6 | 11 | ASSLGGPDVLT
TRBJ2-1 | TRBV14 | 13 | ASSQSGGPYNEQF
TRBJ2-3 | TRBV18 | 10 | ASLRGSDTQY
TRBJ1-5 | TRBV5-1 | 10 | ASSMSIQPQH
TRBJ2-3 | TRBV7-9 | 15 | ASSLGRVTGDTDTQY